Each of the 19 T cell receptor beta chains below was sequenced from the same sample in a study of T cells after yellow fever vaccination. TCRdb re-derived calls from the 5' RACE reads in MiXCR, one entry per CDR3 protein. The table lists some 200,000 distinct CDR3 sequences, approximately 11% of them singletons. The sequencing used CD8+ T cells sorted from PBMCs, collected 15 days after the yellow fever booster vaccination. The receptors come from a man between 18 and 35 years old who received the YFV17D yellow fever vaccine.

The genes are TRBV7-2 and TRBJ2-5; D is perhaps TRBD1 or TRBD2 (6 bases each). The germline V and J ends were trimmed by 6 bases and 7 bases, with 12 bases remaining between them. The germline V gene has CDR1 SGHTA and CDR2 FQGNSA. CDR3 size: 12 residues. The CDR3 is CASSPGGGTQYF. The CDR3 DNA is TGTGCCAGCAGTCCAGGAGGGGGGACCCAGTACTTC.

This clonotype showed up just a few times. The rearrangement links TRBV28 to TRBJ2-7; D could derive from TRBD1 or TRBD2 (6 bases each). This CDR3 is built from 16 residues. Per the germline V gene, CDR1 is MDHEN and CDR2 is SYDVKM. V gave up 5 bases and J gave up 0 bases, with 17 bases separating them. CDR3 sequence reads: CASSIVGGGGSYEQYV. The DNA of the CDR3 is TGTGCCAGCAGTATCGTGGGGGGCGGAGGCTCCTACGAGCAGTACGTC.

The V gene is TRBV27, the J gene TRBJ1-6; D not resolved. Between the trimmed V and J ends, which lost 0 bases and 0 bases, there was a span of 9 bases. The CDR3 covers 17 residues. Germline V gene data show CDR1 as MNHEY and CDR2 as SMNVEV (reference sequence). The CDR3 loop is CASSLSGMSSYNSPLHF. The CDR3 DNA follows: TGTGCCAGCAGTTTATCAGGGATGAGCTCCTATAATTCACCCCTCCACTTT.

This chain uses TRBV10-2 with TRBJ1-2; 7 bases are shared with TRBD1. The J segment lost 8 bases and the V segment lost 8 bases, leaving 5 bases of the junction unmatched. This CDR3 is built from 11 residues. Germline lookup yields CDR1 WSHSY and CDR2 SAAADI. CDR3 bases: TGCGCCAGCGGGACAGCCGGGGGCTACACCTTC. Its translation is CASGTAGGYTF.

This clonotype has only a few counts. In DNA form, the CDR3 reads TGTGCCAGCAGCAGTTCCGGGACAGGGCAGGGCTACACCTTC. Its translation is CASSSSGTGQGYTF. The chain links TRBV7-2 to TRBJ1-2, with 9 bases identical to TRBD1. V trimming: 5 bases; J trimming: 8 bases; junction bases outside the gene matches: 9. Per the germline V gene, CDR1 is SGHTA and CDR2 is FQGNSA. This CDR3 is 14 amino acids long.

This chain connects TRBV7-8 to TRBJ2-3; TRBD2 agrees at 11 bases. V lost 5 bases to trimming and J lost 1 base; unmatched junction nucleotides: 8. CDR1 is SGHVS and CDR2 is FQNEAQ in the germline V gene. This CDR3 has 17 amino acids. The CDR3, as DNA: TGTGCCAGCAGCCTACTGACTAGCGGGGACCGCACAGATACGCAGTATTTT. It is translated as CASSLLTSGDRTDTQYF. Together with reference TRBV7-8 and TRBJ2-3, the CDR3 gives the full variable domain: GAGVSQSPRYKVAKRGQDVALRCDPISGHVSLFWYQQALGQGPEFLTYFQNEAQLDKSGLPSDRFFAERPEGSVSTLKIQRTQQEDSAVYLCASSLLTSGDRTDTQYFGPGTRLTVL.

This clonotype was seen a handful of times. The chain combines TRBV7-9 with TRBJ2-7; D gene unclear. The germline V and J ends were trimmed by 5 bases and 2 bases, with 10 bases remaining between them. This CDR3 region has 13 residues. CDR1 is SEHNR and CDR2 is FQNEAQ in the germline V gene (reference sequence). CDR3: CASSPTSAYEQYV. As DNA, the CDR3 is TGTGCCAGCAGCCCGACATCGGCCTACGAGCAGTACGTC.

The rearrangement joins TRBV6-2 or TRBV6-3 to TRBJ1-5, with a tentative D call TRBD1 (5 bases). The germline V gene has CDR1 MNHEY and CDR2 SVGEGT. The V gene lost 2 bases and the J gene lost 1 base, with 12 bases spanning the gap. The CDR3 totals 16 residues. For the CDR3, the DNA is TGTGCCAGCAGTTACCTGGGGCTCGGGAGCAATCAGCCCCAGCATTTT. As protein: CASSYLGLGSNQPQHF.

The genes are TRBV20-1 and TRBJ2-3, with 11 bases lining up with TRBD2. The germline V gene has CDR1 DFQATT and CDR2 SNEGSKA (reference sequence). The junction had 13 bases not matched to a gene; V was cut back by 5 bases and J by 9 bases. The CDR3 extends over 15 amino acids. CDR3: CSAGSGGERRATQYF. The CDR3 DNA reads as TGCAGTGCTGGTAGCGGGGGGGAACGACGCGCCACGCAGTATTTT.

This clonotype was found a few times. The chain has TRBV27 and TRBJ1-2; TRBD1 aligns across 7 bases. J lost 5 bases, V lost 6 bases, and 6 bases had no gene match. The CDR3 is 13 residues long. In germline, CDR1 is MNHEY, CDR2 SMNVEV (reference sequence). CDR3 in DNA: TGTGCCAGCAGACCGACAGGGTGGTATGGCTACACCTTC. As protein: CASRPTGWYGYTF.

The genes are TRBV5-1 and TRBJ1-1, with 8 nucleotides matching TRBD1. The germline gives CDR1 SGHRS, CDR2 YFSETQ. With V trimmed by 1 base and J by 1 base, 3 bases remained unmatched. CDR3 length: 15 amino acids. Written as DNA, the CDR3 is TGCGCCAGCAGCTTGAGTGGGACAGGGAACACTGAAGCTTTCTTT. Residues: CASSLSGTGNTEAFF.

This clonotype showed up just a few times. The CDR3 reads CASSLRRAMRDYGYTF. Written as DNA, the CDR3 is TGTGCCAGCAGTTTAAGAAGGGCCATGAGGGACTATGGCTACACCTTC. This chain joins TRBV27 and TRBJ1-2; D gene unclear. The CDR3 has 16 residues. Germline CDR1 and CDR2: MNHEY and SMNVEV (reference sequence). V lost 2 bases and J 3 bases, leaving 16 bases between the germline ends.

This chain links TRBV3-1 with TRBJ1-1; D is perhaps TRBD1 (6 bases). Between the trimmed V and J ends, which lost 2 bases and 2 bases, there was a span of 12 bases. Germline CDR1 and CDR2: LGHDT and YNNKEL (reference sequence). The CDR3 extends over 15 amino acids. CDR3 protein: CASSQLTGPNTEAFF. DNA of the CDR3: TGTGCCAGCAGCCAATTGACAGGACCAAACACTGAAGCTTTCTTT.

This clonotype was recorded a few times. The chain has TRBV5-1 and TRBJ1-2; D gene unclear. Germline CDR1 and CDR2: SGHRS and YFSETQ. This CDR3 spans 13 amino acids. The V end was cut by 1 base, the J end by 4 bases, with 8 bases between. Here the CDR3 DNA reads TGCGCCAGCAGCTTGTGGGGAGCCTATGGCTACACCTTC. Protein sequence: CASSLWGAYGYTF. Full variable domain (rest looked up from reference TRBV5-1 and TRBJ1-2): KAGVTQTPRYLIKTRGQQVTLSCSPISGHRSVSWYQQTPGQGLQFLFEYFSETQRNKGNFPGRFSGRQFSNSRSEMNVSTLELGDSALYLCASSLWGAYGYTFGSGTRLTVV.

This clonotype was recorded many times. This chain joins TRBV9 and TRBJ2-2; D remains unclear. The ends were cut back, 2 bases at V and 5 bases at J, with 10 bases in the middle. CDR3 length equals 14 residues. Germline V lookup: CDR1 SGDLS, CDR2 YYNGEE. The CDR3 coding sequence is TGTGCCAGCAGCGTCAGCCAGACTACCGGGGAGCTGTTTTTT. Its translation is CASSVSQTTGELFF.

DNA for the CDR3: TGTGCCAGCAGTTTCAGGCAGGGGTTGAACGAGCAGTACTTC. It codes for CASSFRQGLNEQYF. This chain connects TRBV27 to TRBJ2-7; D is possibly TRBD1 (6 bases). Germline loops: CDR1 MNHEY, CDR2 SMNVEV (reference sequence). Between the trimmed V and J ends, which lost 3 bases and 5 bases, there was a span of 14 bases. The CDR3 totals 14 residues.

This chain links TRBV6-5 with TRBJ2-1; no clear D. CDR3 length equals 11 residues. Germline CDR1 MNHEY, CDR2 SVGAGI. V was pared by 5 bases and J by 4 bases, with 3 bases between. For the CDR3, the DNA is TGTGCCAGCAGTCGGTACAATGAGCAGTTCTTC. Protein: CASSRYNEQFF.

The chain carries TRBV6-4 and TRBJ2-1; no clear D gene. The CDR3 spans 12 residues. The V and J ends lost 6 bases and 9 bases respectively, with 12 bases between them. Germline CDR1 is MRHNA and CDR2 is SNTAGT. CDR3 nucleotides: TGTGCCAGCAGCGAACTGGGCGGTGAGCAGTTCTTC. This gives the protein CASSELGGEQFF.

This clonotype was counted between two and nine times. V is TRBV14 and J is TRBJ2-2; 8 positions match TRBD1. Germline V CDR1 and CDR2: SGHDN, FVKESK. Trimming at V came to 2 bases and at J to 1 base, leaving 18 bases not matched to a gene. CDR3 length equals 21 residues. CDR3 bases: TGTGCCAGCAGCCAAAAGACAGGGGAGTCTCTGGCGTATCTGAACACCGGGGAGCTGTTTTTT. Its translation: CASSQKTGESLAYLNTGELFF.